These 16 T cell receptor beta chains were sequenced from one sample in a study of CD8 T cells in ankylosing spondylitis. No antigens are known for them. One entry per CDR3 protein, called by TCRdb with MiXCR from the 5' RACE reads. The table has 800,000 to 900,000 distinct CDR3 sequences, approximately 10% seen once; the top ten hold under 0.6%. The study, taken as a whole, reports: Ankylosing spondylitis blood appeared to carry a characteristic TCR beta motif of roughly eight highly homologous variants.

The sample comprised blood, either unsorted or a sorted T cell fraction (not recorded which). Source of these receptors: a male donor with ankylosing spondylitis.

This clonotype came up a few times. V is TRBV7-9 and J is TRBJ1-2, with 8 bases matching TRBD1. The CDR3 has 16 amino acids. Germline V gene data show CDR1 as SEHNR and CDR2 as FQNEAQ (reference sequence). V shed 1 base and J 2 bases; nucleotides not matched to a gene: 6. CDR3 coding DNA: TGTGCCAGCAGCTTAGGAAGGGCAGGGGGCAACTATGGCTACACCTTC. It encodes CASSLGRAGGNYGYTF.

The table lists this clonotype with many counts. This chain uses TRBV7-2 with TRBJ1-2; D call uncertain. The CDR3 is made up of 15 amino acids. CDR1 and CDR2 (germline): SGHTA, FQGNSA. The V end lost 5 bases, the J end lost 8 bases, and 21 bases lay between the germline ends. CDR3 region: CASSLGDKSSFGYTF. The CDR3 region has the DNA TGTGCCAGCAGCCTGGGTGACAAGTCGTCATTCGGCTACACCTTC.

The CDR3 sequence: CASSFTRDRDFTEAFF. The CDR3 region has the DNA TGCGCCAGCAGCTTTACCCGGGACAGGGACTTCACTGAAGCTTTCTTT. The chain carries TRBV5-1 and TRBJ1-1, with 9 bases that match TRBD1. Losses at the gene ends were 2 bases for V and 4 bases for J; bases not matched to a gene: 9. The V gene's germline CDR1 is SGHRS and CDR2 YFSETQ. This CDR3 region has 16 residues.

This clonotype was counted at least ten times. The J gene is TRBJ1-4, the V gene TRBV12-3 or TRBV12-4, with unresolved D. The length of the CDR3 is 14 residues. V lost 4 bases to trimming and J lost 3 bases, with 9 bases between them. CDR3: CASSWTVANEKLFF. CDR3 DNA: TGTGCCAGCAGTTGGACGGTTGCTAATGAAAAACTGTTTTTT.

This clonotype was observed a handful of times. V usage is TRBV29-1 and J usage is TRBJ1-1, with D perhaps matching TRBD1 (5 bases). The CDR3 has 17 amino acids. V lost 6 bases and J lost 0, with 23 bases in between. Germline loops: CDR1 SQVTM, CDR2 ANQGSEA. The CDR3 protein is CSVRTGLGANLNTEAFF. As DNA, the CDR3 is TGCAGCGTGAGGACGGGCCTAGGGGCGAATTTGAACACTGAAGCTTTCTTT.

The chain is built from TRBV29-1 and TRBJ2-7; D is undetermined. Trimming left V 0 bases short and J 1 base short, with 7 bases between. The CDR3 consists of 13 residues. The germline CDR1 and CDR2 sequences are SQVTM and ANQGSEA. The CDR3 DNA reads as TGCAGCGTTGAAGACAGCAGATCCTACGAGCAGTACTTC. Residues: CSVEDSRSYEQYF.

Ten or more counts support this clonotype. This chain connects TRBV12-3 or TRBV12-4 to TRBJ2-1; 10 nucleotides agree with TRBD2. The CDR3 consists of 12 residues. The trim removed 6 bases at V and 15 bases at J, leaving 8 bases unmatched. CDR3 sequence: CASSQLSGGGFF. CDR3 sequence (DNA): TGTGCCAGCAGCCAGCTAAGCGGGGGGGGGTTCTTC.

The table lists this clonotype with a few counts. This chain links TRBV7-2 with TRBJ2-2; D gene uncertain. There are 14 residues in the CDR3. V gave up 10 bases and J gave up 0 bases, with 12 bases separating them. Germline lookup yields CDR1 SGHTA and CDR2 FQGNSA. This CDR3 reads CATKGSTNTGELFF. The DNA of the CDR3 is TGTGCCACCAAGGGCTCCACGAACACCGGGGAGCTGTTTTTT.

This clonotype was counted many times. The rearrangement uses TRBV20-1 and TRBJ2-1; D tentatively reads TRBD1 or TRBD2 (6 bases each). V was cut by 6 bases and J by 4 bases, with 13 bases left in between. Germline values: CDR1 DFQATT, CDR2 SNEGSKA (reference sequence). This CDR3 contains 13 residues. The CDR3 region has the DNA TGCAGTGCCCTGAGGGGGGTATACAATGAGCAGTTCTTC. Translated, it gives CSALRGVYNEQFF.

This clonotype was seen more than once but under ten times. The J gene is TRBJ2-1, the V gene TRBV19; tentatively, D is TRBD2 (5 bases). Germline CDR1 and CDR2: LNHDA and SQIVND (reference sequence). V lost 3 bases to trimming and J lost 4 bases, with 16 bases between them. CDR3 size: 16 residues. CDR3 DNA: TGTGCCAGTAGTATCGAACGGGGAGAGCTTTACAATGAGCAGTTCTTC. It codes for CASSIERGELYNEQFF. Looking up the rest from reference TRBV19 and TRBJ2-1 gives the full variable domain: DGGITQSPKYLFRKEGQNVTLSCEQNLNHDAMYWYRQDPGQGLRLIYYSQIVNDFQKGDIAEGYSVSREKKESFPLTVTSAQKNPTAFYLCASSIERGELYNEQFFGPGTRLTVL.

This clonotype was counted between two and nine times. J is TRBJ1-2 and V is TRBV5-1; D gene ambiguous. V lost 9 bases, J lost 0 bases, and 12 bases lay in between. The CDR3 runs 13 residues. Germline values: CDR1 SGHRS, CDR2 YFSETQ. The chain's CDR3 is CATGIGSNYGYTF. CDR3 bases: TGCGCCACCGGCATAGGTTCTAACTATGGCTACACCTTC. Full variable domain (missing parts from reference TRBV5-1 and TRBJ1-2): KAGVTQTPRYLIKTRGQQVTLSCSPISGHRSVSWYQQTPGQGLQFLFEYFSETQRNKGNFPGRFSGRQFSNSRSEMNVSTLELGDSALYLCATGIGSNYGYTFGSGTRLTVV.

The chain uses TRBV6-1 and TRBJ2-2, with 7 bases matching TRBD1. Germline-derived CDR1 and CDR2 are MNHNS and SASEGT. With 3 bases clipped from V and 3 bases from J, the junction kept 4 bases outside the gene matches. The CDR3 is 15 residues long. The CDR3 region is CASSDKGADTGELFF. CDR3 DNA sequence: TGTGCCAGCAGTGATAAGGGGGCGGACACCGGGGAGCTGTTTTTT.

In its sample, this clonotype was seen many times. The J gene is TRBJ2-3, the V gene TRBV7-3, with 8 bases that match TRBD2. The CDR3 is 16 amino acids. V shed 5 bases and J 1 base; nucleotides not matched to a gene: 8. Germline V lookup: CDR1 SGHTA, CDR2 FQGTGA. CDR3 nucleotide sequence: TGTGCCAGCAGCCCTTACCTGACTAGCGGCACAGATACGCAGTATTTT. Translated: CASSPYLTSGTDTQYF.

This clonotype was recorded many times. The CDR3 nucleotides are TGCGCCAGCAGCCATGGATTCGGGACAGGGAGTGGCGAGCAGTACTTC. It encodes CASSHGFGTGSGEQYF. This chain uses TRBV4-3 with TRBJ2-7, with TRBD1 identical over 9 bases. The germline V gene encodes CDR1 LGHNA and CDR2 YSLEER. This CDR3 contains 16 residues. Trimming took 3 bases from V and 6 from J; bases not matched to a gene: 12.

V usage is TRBV12-3 or TRBV12-4 and J usage is TRBJ2-6; no definite D call. Deletions cut 6 bases from V and 0 bases from J, with 12 bases between. The CDR3 runs to 16 residues. The DNA of the CDR3 is TGTGCCAGCAGGTCCTCGGGCAGCTCTGGGGCCAACGTCCTGACTTTC. The encoded protein is CASRSSGSSGANVLTF.

This clonotype was detected a few times. The V call is TRBV12-3 or TRBV12-4, the J call TRBJ2-3, with D hard to call. V was clipped by 7 bases and J by 4 bases, with 12 bases between them. The CDR3 has 13 residues. CDR3 bases: TGTGCCAGCACCTCATGGGTAGCAGATACGCAGTATTTT. It is translated as CASTSWVADTQYF.